This T cell receptor beta chain comes out of a study of post-analysis software for immune sequencing data (dated by TCRdb to between 2015 and 2016). Describing the broader study: Recorded disease courses included relapsing-remitting, secondary progressive and progressive-relapsing multiple sclerosis, with some patients lacking subtype annotation. The multiple sclerosis patient repertoires were compared with about a dozen previously published healthy control repertoires from donors aged 6 to 25 years. A subset of samples was prepared in parallel using single-end sample barcoding, then pooled and co-amplified after Illumina adapter ligation. What the study reported, not specific to this receptor: The control group was slightly older than the multiple sclerosis patient group. A handful of TRBV segments, including TRBV5-6, TRBV5-1 and TRBV20-1, were significantly more frequent in patients than controls. When samples were clustered directly using the F measure, samples prepared in the same batch co-clustered strongly, which prompted a batch-effect correction. Compared with controls, multiple sclerosis patients had significantly lower normalized Chao1 diversity, a finding suggesting substantial peripheral T-cell clonal expansion.

For CDR1 and CDR2, the germline V gene (reference sequence) lists LGHDT and YNNKEL. Reading from cysteine to phenylalanine, the CDR3 counts 18 amino acids. The kept DNA is CDR3 alone, 54 bases in frame from the first base. V is reduced by 6 bases and J by 2 bases, leaving a spacing of 25 bases between them. TCR beta repertoires were profiled from peripheral blood of approximately 13 young patients with multiple sclerosis to demonstrate the VDJtools post-analysis software. The multiple sclerosis patients were children and adolescents ranging in age from 6 to 15 years. The table lists this clonotype with a few counts. Its binding antigen is unknown. No base-level quality is on record; no much larger clone is a single base apart. Libraries were made using PCR. Sequencing instrument: Illumina HiSeq 2500. Unique molecular identifiers were incorporated into TCR beta cDNA libraries to reduce PCR and sequencing biases. Per 1 to 10 million input T cells, roughly 0.5 million cDNA molecules were obtained, such that each molecule approximated one T cell. Patient libraries were prepared and sequenced with the same protocol used for the earlier healthy control dataset. Samples belonging to the same batch were prepared together, multiplexed and sequenced on a shared HiSeq lane. On the study's bioinformatics: MIGEC was used to process the raw barcoded reads, and molecular identifier groups with only a single read were discarded before consensus assembly and CDR3 extraction. Clonotype tables were post-analysed with VDJtools, normalizing diversity by down-sampling all datasets to the smallest sample size. Repertoire overlap clustering matched CDR3 amino acid but not nucleotide sequences to correct batch-related cross-sample contamination. In-frame beta chains were kept once TCRdb had trimmed the public reads at Q25 with fastp and called clones with MiXCR. Entries that share a CDR3 protein sequence are merged under the most common genes and DNA. V and J calls and clone size were set by TCRdb, not the authors. This sample lists some 690,000 distinct CDR3 sequences; roughly 27% were detected once. Jointly, the top ten make up roughly 0.57% of the sample.

Here the chain combines TRBV3-1 and TRBJ2-5, and possibly TRBD2, on 5 matching bases. This TCR derives from a girl aged 10 to 17 with multiple sclerosis. Sequencing input: blood. The nucleotide sequence reads as follows: TGTGCCAGCAGACCCCCTCACCGGGGTCCGGGATTACAAGAGACCCAGTACTTC. This encodes CASRPPHRGPGLQETQYF.